The 12 T cell receptor beta chains below all came from one sample that was sequenced in a study of beta chain features in type 1 diabetes. General observations from the study: TCRB CDR3 length was moderately but significantly reduced in all four CD4+ subsets of Type 1 diabetes patients.

These receptors have no identified antigens. Every bit of the isolated RNA underwent reverse transcription, so sequencing read expressed TCRB transcripts. TCRdb's copy holds only in-frame clones and misses some; the assay was immunoSEQ multiplex PCR. This table holds some 350,000 clones, 13% found once. The material sequenced was naive CD4+ T cells from blood. These receptors all come from a woman aged 18-29 years with type 1 diabetes.

This chain connects TRBV5-1 to TRBJ2-2; TRBD2 agrees at 10 bases. Germline values: CDR1 SGHRS, CDR2 YFSETQ. Unmatched junction bases numbered 3, after V lost 2 bases and J lost 5 bases. There are 15 residues in the CDR3. CDR3 loop: CASSFTSGTTGELFF. The CDR3 DNA follows: TGCGCCAGCAGCTTTACTAGCGGGACTACCGGGGAGCTGTTTTTT. The full variable domain, with the rest looked up from reference TRBV5-1 and TRBJ2-2, is KAGVTQTPRYLIKTRGQQVTLSCSPISGHRSVSWYQQTPGQGLQFLFEYFSETQRNKGNFPGRFSGRQFSNSRSEMNVSTLELGDSALYLCASSFTSGTTGELFFGEGSRLTVL.

J is TRBJ2-1 and V is TRBV14, with 9 nucleotides matching TRBD2. Germline V gene sequence: CDR1 SGHDN, CDR2 FVKESK. CDR3 length: 16 amino acids. The ends lost 1 base at V and 4 bases at J; junction bases unmatched: 5. DNA of the CDR3: TGTGCCAGCAGCCAAGGGGGCGGGAGGGTGTACAATGAGCAGTTCTTC. As protein: CASSQGGGRVYNEQFF.

The chain uses TRBV15 and TRBJ1-1; D remains unclear. The V end lost 9 bases, the J end lost 1 base, and 9 bases lay between the germline ends. Germline V gene lookup returns CDR1 LNHNV and CDR2 YYDKDF (reference sequence). CDR3 length equals 12 residues. For the CDR3, the DNA is TGTGCCACGCGAACCACGAACACTGAAGCTTTCTTT. This translates into CATRTTNTEAFF.

This clone was observed a few times. The chain recombines TRBV5-4 with TRBJ2-2; D unclear. Per the germline V gene, CDR1 is SGHNT and CDR2 is YYREEE (reference sequence). The V and J ends lost 0 bases and 4 bases respectively, with 4 bases between them. The CDR3 sequence is 13 residues long. This CDR3 reads CASSLVSTGELFF. The CDR3 DNA follows: TGTGCCAGCAGCTTGGTCTCCACCGGGGAGCTGTTTTTT. The full variable domain, in which reference TRBV5-4 and TRBJ2-2 provide the parts outside the CDR3, is ETGVTQSPTHLIKTRGQQVTLRCSSQSGHNTVSWYQQALGQGPQFIFQYYREEENGRGNFPPRFSGLQFPNYSSELNVNALELDDSALYLCASSLVSTGELFFGEGSRLTVL.

This clone was seen a few times. The chain has TRBV5-4 and TRBJ2-2; 12 bases agree with TRBD2. There are 19 residues in the CDR3. Germline V gene data show CDR1 as SGHNT and CDR2 as YYREEE (reference sequence). With V trimmed by 1 base and J by 5 bases, 12 bases remained unmatched. The CDR3 bases are TGTGCCAGCAGCTTGTCCTTTGGTGCTAGCGGGAGGGTAACCGGGGAGCTGTTTTTT. This sequence encodes CASSLSFGASGRVTGELFF.

This clone has a handful of counts. The CDR3 bases are TGTGCCAGCAGTTACTCCGGGACAGGGTTCTACGAGCAGTACGTC. It yields the protein CASSYSGTGFYEQYV. The V and J genes are TRBV6-5 and TRBJ2-7; 9 bases agree with TRBD1. Germline V gene sequence: CDR1 MNHEY, CDR2 SVGAGI. The V and J ends lost 0 bases and 3 bases, in that order; junction bases with no gene match: 3. The length of the CDR3 is 15 residues.

There are a few counts of this clone. The rearrangement uses TRBV7-9 and TRBJ2-5; D not certain. The CDR3 extends over 12 amino acids. CDR1 SEHNR and CDR2 FQNEAQ come from the germline V gene (reference sequence). V was cut by 0 bases and J by 5 bases, with 4 bases left in between. As DNA, the CDR3 is TGTGCCAGCAGCTTAGCCGGGGAGACCCAGTACTTC. It encodes CASSLAGETQYF.

This clone showed up just a few times. The J gene is TRBJ2-7, the V gene TRBV18; TRBD1 matches 8 bases. The V gene's germline CDR1 is KGHSH and CDR2 LQKENI. V gave up 3 bases and J gave up 3 bases; unmatched junction bases: 7. The CDR3 extends over 15 amino acids. CDR3 in amino acids: CASSPIGTGFYEQYF. DNA of the CDR3: TGTGCCAGCTCACCCATAGGGACAGGCTTCTACGAGCAGTACTTC.

Notes on this clone: The junction departs from germline at one end; a sequencing error may be responsible. The rearrangement links TRBV7-9 to TRBJ2-3, with 8 nucleotides matching TRBD2. This CDR3 comprises 17 residues. Per the germline V gene, CDR1 is SEHNR and CDR2 is FQNEAQ (reference sequence). The CDR3 reads CASNLAGLAWSTDTQYF. The CDR3 nucleotides read TGTGCCAGCAACTTAGCTGGACTAGCATGGTCCACAGATACGCAGTATTTT.

This clone has just a few counts. V gene TRBV15 combines with J gene TRBJ2-7, with a tentative D call TRBD2 (7 bases). Germline CDR1 is LNHNV and CDR2 is YYDKDF (reference sequence). This CDR3 comprises 15 residues. V lost 1 base and J 3 bases, leaving 13 bases between the germline ends. The CDR3 DNA reads as TGTGCCACCAGCAGAGCAGGGGCGGGAGTCTACGAGCAGTACTTC. It translates to CATSRAGAGVYEQYF.

This clone occurred a few times. The chain joins TRBV5-4 to TRBJ2-2; D gene ambiguous. With 1 base removed from V and 6 bases from J, the gap between germline ends came to 16 bases. This CDR3 spans 16 amino acids. Looked up from germline, CDR1 is SGHNT and CDR2 is YYREEE (reference sequence). In nucleotides, the CDR3 is TGTGCCAGCAGCTTGCCCGACTCAGTAGCTTCCGGGGAGCTGTTTTTT. This codes for CASSLPDSVASGELFF. The whole variable domain, filled in from reference TRBV5-4 and TRBJ2-2, reads ETGVTQSPTHLIKTRGQQVTLRCSSQSGHNTVSWYQQALGQGPQFIFQYYREEENGRGNFPPRFSGLQFPNYSSELNVNALELDDSALYLCASSLPDSVASGELFFGEGSRLTVL.

In this sample, this clone turned up a few times. CDR3 coding DNA: TGTGCCAGCAACCCCGGGGGTCCCGTCACTGAAGCTTTCTTT. Translation gives CASNPGGPVTEAFF. The chain recombines TRBV2 with TRBJ1-1, with D possibly being TRBD1 (5 bases). Germline CDR1 and CDR2: SNHLY and FYNNEI. This CDR3 spans 14 amino acids. Trimming removed 7 bases at V and 4 bases at J, with 16 bases between.